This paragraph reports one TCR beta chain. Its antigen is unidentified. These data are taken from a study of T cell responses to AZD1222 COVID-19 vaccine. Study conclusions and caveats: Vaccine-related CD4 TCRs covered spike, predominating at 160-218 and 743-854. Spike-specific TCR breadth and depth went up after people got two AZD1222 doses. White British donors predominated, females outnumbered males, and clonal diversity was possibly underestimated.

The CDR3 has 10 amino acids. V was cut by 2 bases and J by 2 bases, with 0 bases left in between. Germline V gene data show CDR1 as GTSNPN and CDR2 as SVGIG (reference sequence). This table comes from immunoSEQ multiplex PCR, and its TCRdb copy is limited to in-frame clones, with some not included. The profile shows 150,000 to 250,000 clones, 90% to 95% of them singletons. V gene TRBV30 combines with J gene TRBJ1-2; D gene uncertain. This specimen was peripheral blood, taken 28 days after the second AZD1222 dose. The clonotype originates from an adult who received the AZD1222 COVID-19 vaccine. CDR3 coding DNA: TGTGCCTGGAGTAACTATGGCTACACCTTC. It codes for CAWSNYGYTF.